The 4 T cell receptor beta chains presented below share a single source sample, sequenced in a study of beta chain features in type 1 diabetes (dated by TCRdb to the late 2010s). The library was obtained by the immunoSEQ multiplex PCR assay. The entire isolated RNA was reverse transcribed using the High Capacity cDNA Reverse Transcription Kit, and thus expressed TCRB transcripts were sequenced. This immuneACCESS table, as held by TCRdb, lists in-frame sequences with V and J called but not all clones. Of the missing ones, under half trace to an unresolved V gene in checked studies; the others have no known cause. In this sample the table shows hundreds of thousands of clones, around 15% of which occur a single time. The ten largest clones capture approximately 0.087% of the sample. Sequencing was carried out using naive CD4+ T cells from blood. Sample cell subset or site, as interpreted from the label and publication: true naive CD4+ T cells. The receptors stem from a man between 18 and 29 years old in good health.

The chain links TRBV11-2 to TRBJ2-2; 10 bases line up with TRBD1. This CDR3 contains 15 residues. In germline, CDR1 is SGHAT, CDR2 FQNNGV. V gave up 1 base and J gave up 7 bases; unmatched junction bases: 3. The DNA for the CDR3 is TGTGCCAGCAGCTTAGGACAGGGGGCGAGCGGGGAGCTGTTTTTT. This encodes CASSLGQGASGELFF.

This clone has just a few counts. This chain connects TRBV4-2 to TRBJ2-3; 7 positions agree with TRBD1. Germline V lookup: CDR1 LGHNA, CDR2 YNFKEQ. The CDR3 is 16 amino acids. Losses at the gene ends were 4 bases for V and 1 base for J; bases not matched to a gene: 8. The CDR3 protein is CASSLGQFFGTDTQYF. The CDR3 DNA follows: TGTGCCAGCAGCCTGGGACAGTTCTTCGGCACAGATACGCAGTATTTT.

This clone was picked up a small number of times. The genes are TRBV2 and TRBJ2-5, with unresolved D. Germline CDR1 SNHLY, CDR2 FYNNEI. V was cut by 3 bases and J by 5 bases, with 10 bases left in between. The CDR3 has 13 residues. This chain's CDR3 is CASSEARDETQYF. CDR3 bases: TGTGCCAGCAGTGAGGCTAGAGACGAGACCCAGTACTTC.

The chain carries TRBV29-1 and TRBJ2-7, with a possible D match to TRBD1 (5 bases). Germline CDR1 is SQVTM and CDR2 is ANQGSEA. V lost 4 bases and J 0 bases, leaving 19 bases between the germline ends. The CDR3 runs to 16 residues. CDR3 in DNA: TGCAGCGTTGCGGTCCGCCAGGGTCCCAGCTCCTACGAGCAGTACTTC. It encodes CSVAVRQGPSSYEQYF.